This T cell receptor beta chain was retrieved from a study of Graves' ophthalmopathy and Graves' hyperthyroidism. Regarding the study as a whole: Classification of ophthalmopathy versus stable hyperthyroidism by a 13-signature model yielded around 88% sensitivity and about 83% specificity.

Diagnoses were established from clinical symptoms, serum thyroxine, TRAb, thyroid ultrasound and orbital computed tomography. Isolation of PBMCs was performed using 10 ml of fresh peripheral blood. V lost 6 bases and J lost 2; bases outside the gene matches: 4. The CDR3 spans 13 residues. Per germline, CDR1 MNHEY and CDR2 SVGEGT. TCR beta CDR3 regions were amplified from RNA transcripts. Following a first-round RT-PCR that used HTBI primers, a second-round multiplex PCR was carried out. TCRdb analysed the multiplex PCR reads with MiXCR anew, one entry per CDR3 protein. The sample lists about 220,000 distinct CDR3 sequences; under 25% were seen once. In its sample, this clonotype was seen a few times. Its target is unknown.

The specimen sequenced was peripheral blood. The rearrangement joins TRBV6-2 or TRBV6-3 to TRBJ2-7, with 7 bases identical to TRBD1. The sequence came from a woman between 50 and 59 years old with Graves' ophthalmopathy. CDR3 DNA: TGTGCCAGCAGGAGGGACAGCACCTACGAGCAGTACTTC. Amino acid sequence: CASRRDSTYEQYF.